This T cell receptor beta chain is drawn from a study of shared clonotypes between healthy human individuals. Notes on this clone: Its matching antigen is unknown.

Overall study results and limits: Sampling covered blood only; tissue repertoires likely differ.

Profiling relied on immunoSEQ multiplex PCR, and the TCRdb table lists in-frame clones only, not all of them. The sample carries about 2.3 million clones, 85% to 95% recorded once. Source material: naive CD4+ T cells from PBMCs. Subset here: CD45RA+ positively selected. The sequence was collected from a man aged 18 to 29 in good health. Some clones in this sample may be carry-over from other donors' samples.

Here the CDR3 reads CASSILGPMETQYF. DNA of the CDR3: TGTGCCAGTAGTATTTTGGGGCCGATGGAGACCCAGTACTTC. The chain recombines TRBV19 with TRBJ2-5; possibly TRBD1 for D (5 bases). The germline V and J ends were trimmed by 3 bases and 5 bases, with 13 bases remaining between them. CDR3 length: 14 residues. Germline V gene lookup returns CDR1 LNHDA and CDR2 SQIVND (reference sequence).